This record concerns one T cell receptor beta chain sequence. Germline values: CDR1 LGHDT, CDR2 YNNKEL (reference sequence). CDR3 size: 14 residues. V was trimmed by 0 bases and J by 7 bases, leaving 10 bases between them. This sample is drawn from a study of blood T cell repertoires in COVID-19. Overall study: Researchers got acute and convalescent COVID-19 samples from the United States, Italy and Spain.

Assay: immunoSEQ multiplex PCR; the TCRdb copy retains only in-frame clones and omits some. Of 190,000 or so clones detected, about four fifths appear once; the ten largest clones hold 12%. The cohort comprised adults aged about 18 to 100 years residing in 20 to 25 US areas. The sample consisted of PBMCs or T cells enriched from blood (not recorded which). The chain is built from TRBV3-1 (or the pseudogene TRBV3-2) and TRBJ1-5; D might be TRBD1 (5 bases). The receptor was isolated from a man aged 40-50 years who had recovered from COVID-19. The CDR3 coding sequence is TGTGCCAGCAGCCAAGAAACGGGGGGACAGCCCCAGCATTTT. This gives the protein CASSQETGGQPQHF.